These T cell receptor beta chains were read from a single sample in a study of T cell changes during pregnancy in multiple sclerosis. Some clones are missing from TCRdb's copy, which holds only in-frame ones; the method was immunoSEQ multiplex PCR. Here the sample spans under 75,000 clones, 92% being singletons. Specimen: peripheral blood, collected in the third trimester of pregnancy. The receptors derive from a female donor in good health, enrolled as a control in a pregnancy study. CDR3s leave out the opening cysteine and the closing phenylalanine or tryptophan. The D gene is left open where the match is weak. Size is omitted from some rows. Given values are once, few, many or a class for expanded clones.

TRBV29-1,.,11,TRBJ2-5,.,SVDGRYQETQY
TRBV15,.,16,TRBJ2-4,.,ATSPRRGTSLAKNIQY
TRBV7-9,once,15,TRBJ2-1,.,ASSFPLRAGLYNEQF
TRBV9,.,15,TRBJ2-2,.,ASSDGHGGVGTGELF
TRBV7-8,.,12,TRBJ1-1,.,ASGPGTADTEAF
TRBV7-2,.,12,TRBJ1-2,TRBD1,ASSSGTGGYGYT
TRBV28,.,15,TRBJ2-3,.,ASSSSDGRGRTDTQY
TRBV4-1,.,14,TRBJ2-3,TRBD1,ASSQDPGGNTDTQY
TRBV15,.,11,TRBJ1-2,.,ATSRDHAYGYT
TRBV10-3,few,14,TRBJ1-6,.,AISEFPYHTGSPLH
TRBV28,.,13,TRBJ2-1,.,ASSTGSATVDEQF
TRBV6-5,.,11,TRBJ2-2,.,ASESFSAGELF
TRBV2,.,15,TRBJ2-2,TRBD1,ASSQKVGQGWSGELF
TRBV7-8,.,11,TRBJ1-5,.,ASSPPGEQPQH
TRBV6-5,.,12,TRBJ2-7,TRBD1,ASSAQGALVEQY
TRBV19,.,11,TRBJ2-1,.,ASSIALYNEQF
TRBV28,.,12,TRBJ1-2,TRBD1,ASSLGGQGYGYT
TRBV2,few,13,TRBJ1-5,.,ASSEALRGRQPQH
TRBV18,.,11,TRBJ1-1,.,ASSPDINTEAF
TRBV2,.,12,TRBJ1-5,.,ASKNTGLDQPQH
TRBV5-1,.,10,TRBJ2-3,.,ASSLFTDTQY
TRBV10-3,.,12,TRBJ2-1,TRBD2,AISEGTSYNEQF
TRBV11-2,.,15,TRBJ2-7,TRBD2,ASSLNMLADRSYEQY
TRBV9,.,12,TRBJ1-2,.,ASSVRDTRDGYT
TRBV28,.,10,TRBJ2-5,.,ASLRLGETQY
TRBV15,.,14,TRBJ1-1,.,ATSRGAEGPTAEAF
TRBV28,.,11,TRBJ1-1,.,ASSLSYREGAF
TRBV5-1,.,12,TRBJ2-1,TRBD2,ASSTSGRDNEQF
TRBV28,few,10,TRBJ1-5,.,ASSFLNQPQH
TRBV29-1,.,12,TRBJ2-5,TRBD2,SGKGLGWQETQY